The 29 T cell receptor beta chains given below trace back to one sample, sequenced in a study of blood T cell repertoires in COVID-19. TCRdb keeps only in-frame clones here, not all; method: immunoSEQ multiplex PCR. The sample holds some 40,000 clones, about 88% seen once. The sample was peripheral blood. These receptors all stem from a man aged 65 to 85 with active COVID-19.

DNA for the CDR3: TGTGCCAGCAGCCTCGGTCCGCCGCCCCTCCACTTT. It is translated as CASSLGPPPLHF. V gene TRBV12-3 or TRBV12-4 combines with J gene TRBJ1-6; no reliable D call. The CDR3 consists of 12 residues. Trimming took 6 bases from V and 13 from J, leaving 13 bases between them.

The chain joins TRBV24-1 to TRBJ1-2, with 9 bases lining up with TRBD1. The CDR3 loop spans 14 amino acids. With V trimmed by 5 bases and J by 2 bases, 2 bases remained unmatched. Germline CDR1 KGHDR, CDR2 SFDVKD. Here the CDR3 DNA reads TGTGCCACCAGTGGGGGACAGGGCAACTATGGCTACACCTTC. This encodes CATSGGQGNYGYTF.

This chain joins TRBV28 and TRBJ1-5; 10 bases agree with TRBD1. After removal of 2 bases from V and 7 bases from J, the junction contained 8 bases not matched to a gene. CDR3 size: 16 residues. The germline V gene encodes CDR1 MDHEN and CDR2 SYDVKM. CDR3 in DNA: TGTGCCAGCAGTTTACCCCTTGTGACAGGGGGCCAGCCCCAGCATTTT. This encodes CASSLPLVTGGQPQHF.

This clone was found a few times. The rearrangement uses TRBV2 and TRBJ1-2; maybe TRBD1 (6 bases). The ends were cut back, 3 bases at V and 0 bases at J, with 11 bases in the middle. The CDR3 has 15 residues. From germline, CDR1 is SNHLY and CDR2 FYNNEI. CDR3: CASSESSGANYGYTF. CDR3 DNA: TGTGCCAGCAGTGAGTCGTCAGGGGCTAACTATGGCTACACCTTC. The whole variable domain, remainder taken from reference TRBV2 and TRBJ1-2, is EPEVTQTPSHQVTQMGQEVILRCVPISNHLYFYWYRQILGQKVEFLVSFYNNEISEKSEIFDDQFSVERPDGSNFTLKIRSTKLEDSAMYFCASSESSGANYGYTFGSGTRLTVV.

V usage is TRBV15 and J usage is TRBJ2-3; TRBD1 agrees at 9 bases. The CDR3 runs to 16 residues. V lost 1 base, J lost 3 bases, and 5 bases stayed unmatched. Germline CDR1 LNHNV, CDR2 YYDKDF (reference sequence). The CDR3 protein is CATSRAPGQGTDTQYF. DNA of the CDR3: TGTGCCACCAGCAGAGCCCCGGGACAGGGAACAGATACGCAGTATTTT.

The V gene is TRBV2, the J gene TRBJ2-2, with 9 bases lining up with TRBD1. V shed 6 bases, J shed 5 bases, and the junction held 7 bases outside the gene matches. CDR3 length equals 15 residues. The germline gives CDR1 SNHLY, CDR2 FYNNEI. The CDR3 DNA sequence: TGTGCCAGCAGCCCGGGACAGGGATTGACCGGGGAGCTGTTTTTT. This codes for CASSPGQGLTGELFF.

The V call is TRBV2, the J call TRBJ1-1, with a tentative D call TRBD1 (6 bases). Germline CDR1 SNHLY, CDR2 FYNNEI. CDR3 length: 13 amino acids. The germline V and J ends were trimmed by 5 bases and 6 bases, with 13 bases remaining between them. CDR3 sequence: CASSPYTGPEAFF. The DNA for the CDR3 is TGTGCCAGCAGTCCTTATACAGGGCCTGAAGCTTTCTTT.

J is TRBJ2-5 and V is TRBV7-7, with 9 bases matching TRBD2. The CDR3 length is 14 residues. V was clipped by 4 bases and J by 4 bases; unmatched bases: 4. CDR1 is SSHAT, CDR2 FNYEAQ, per germline (reference sequence). The CDR3, as DNA: TGTGCCAGCAGCTCTAGCGGGGAGAGAGAGACCCAGTACTTC. Amino acid sequence: CASSSSGERETQYF.

This clone has only a few counts. The chain is built from TRBV6-1 and TRBJ1-2, with 7 nucleotides matching TRBD1. The germline gives CDR1 MNHNS, CDR2 SASEGT. CDR3 length equals 15 residues. The V segment lost 2 bases and the J segment 1 base; nucleotides outside the gene matches: 4. The CDR3 is CASSETGTVNYGYTF. The DNA of the CDR3 is TGTGCCAGCAGTGAAACCGGGACAGTTAACTATGGCTACACCTTC.

V is TRBV24-1 and J is TRBJ2-3; 10 bases align to TRBD2. CDR3 length: 15 residues. The V segment lost 9 bases and the J segment 1 base; nucleotides outside the gene matches: 6. Germline-derived CDR1 and CDR2 are KGHDR and SFDVKD. Here the CDR3 reads CATEILAGCTDTQYF. The CDR3 DNA reads TGTGCCACCGAGATACTAGCGGGATGCACAGATACGCAGTATTTT.

The chain recombines TRBV4-3 with TRBJ1-2, with D possibly TRBD1 on 5 matching bases. Looked up from germline, CDR1 is LGHNA and CDR2 is YSLEER. Trimming removed 0 bases from V and 0 bases from J, with 14 bases in between. The CDR3 has 17 residues. CDR3 sequence: CASSQDWVGEANYGYTF. The DNA for the CDR3 is TGCGCCAGCAGCCAAGATTGGGTAGGGGAAGCTAACTATGGCTACACCTTC.

The V and J genes are TRBV5-8 and TRBJ2-7; tentative D call: TRBD1 (5 bases). The CDR3 is made up of 16 amino acids. Germline V lookup: CDR1 SGHTS, CDR2 YDEGEE. Trimming took 4 bases from V and 7 from J, leaving 24 bases between them. In DNA, the CDR3 is TGTGCCAGCAGCCCAGTAAGGGGCCCCAGTACCCGGGAGCAGTACTTC. Protein product: CASSPVRGPSTREQYF. Together with reference TRBV5-8 and TRBJ2-7, the CDR3 gives the full variable domain: EAGVTQSPTHLIKTRGQQATLRCSPISGHTSVYWYQQALGLGLQFLLWYDEGEERNRGNFPPRFSGRQFPNYSSELNVNALELEDSALYLCASSPVRGPSTREQYFGPGTRLTVT.

The rearrangement joins TRBV6-1 to TRBJ2-7; 7 bases match TRBD1. The CDR3 runs 16 residues. The germline V gene encodes CDR1 MNHNS and CDR2 SASEGT. Trimming at V came to 2 bases and at J to 3 bases, leaving 10 bases not matched to a gene. CDR3 sequence reads: CASSEPGQARGYEQYF. Here the CDR3 DNA reads TGTGCCAGCAGTGAACCCGGACAGGCACGGGGCTACGAGCAGTACTTC.

The V gene is TRBV4-3, the J gene TRBJ2-1; D ambiguous. The CDR3 runs to 15 residues. Germline assignment: CDR1 LGHNA and CDR2 YSLEER. Trimming pared 0 bases from V and 1 base from J, leaving 7 bases between. The CDR3 DNA reads TGCGCCAGCAGCCAAGACAGTTTTTCCTACAATGAGCAGTTCTTC. Amino acid sequence: CASSQDSFSYNEQFF.

The genes are TRBV29-1 and TRBJ2-5; 9 bases are a match to TRBD2. V was pared by 4 bases and J by 5 bases, with 8 bases of the junction left unmatched. CDR3 length equals 14 residues. Germline V gene lookup returns CDR1 SQVTM and CDR2 ANQGSEA. The CDR3 nucleotides read TGCAGCGTTGCGCCGAGCGGGAGGCTGGAGACCCAGTACTTC. Amino acids: CSVAPSGRLETQYF.

This chain uses TRBV13 with TRBJ2-7, with D tentatively TRBD2 (5 bases). This CDR3 is 14 amino acids long. V was pared by 6 bases and J by 2 bases, with 14 bases between. CDR1 PRHDT and CDR2 FYEKMQ come from the germline V gene (reference sequence). The CDR3 spells CASSSFGVAYEQYF. As DNA, the CDR3 is TGTGCCAGCAGTAGTTTCGGGGTTGCCTACGAGCAGTACTTC.

This chain connects TRBV5-1 to TRBJ1-6; unclear D gene. Trimming pared 0 bases from V and 8 bases from J, leaving 6 bases between. The CDR3 totals 13 residues. Germline V gives CDR1 SGHRS, CDR2 YFSETQ. CDR3 sequence: CASSLAADSPLHF. DNA for the CDR3: TGCGCCAGCAGCTTGGCAGCGGATTCACCCCTCCACTTT. Full variable domain (rest looked up from reference TRBV5-1 and TRBJ1-6): KAGVTQTPRYLIKTRGQQVTLSCSPISGHRSVSWYQQTPGQGLQFLFEYFSETQRNKGNFPGRFSGRQFSNSRSEMNVSTLELGDSALYLCASSLAADSPLHFGNGTRLTVT.

This chain's CDR3 is CASSFGDEQFF. In nucleotides, the CDR3 is TGTGCCAGCAGCTTCGGTGATGAGCAGTTCTTC. V is TRBV5-6 and J is TRBJ2-1; D is undetermined. V lost 2 bases and J lost 8, with 5 bases in between. The CDR3 sequence is 11 residues long. The germline gives CDR1 SGHDT, CDR2 YYEEEE.

V and J are TRBV12-5 and TRBJ1-3; TRBD1 aligns across 9 bases. V lost 0 bases to trimming and J lost 4 bases; unmatched junction nucleotides: 7. The CDR3 runs 17 residues. Germline V CDR1 and CDR2: LGHNT, FRNRAP. The CDR3 here is CASGLVEGQGGGNTIYF. The CDR3 DNA is TGTGCTAGTGGTTTGGTAGAGGGACAGGGAGGCGGAAACACCATATATTTT. The whole variable domain, filled in from reference TRBV12-5 and TRBJ1-3, reads DARVTQTPRHKVTEMGQEVTMRCQPILGHNTVFWYRQTMMQGLELLAYFRNRAPLDDSGMPKDRFSAEMPDATLATLKIQPSEPRDSAVYFCASGLVEGQGGGNTIYFGEGSWLTVV.

The chain couples TRBV2 to TRBJ1-2; possibly TRBD1 for D (5 bases). This CDR3 is built from 15 residues. The germline V gene has CDR1 SNHLY and CDR2 FYNNEI. Between the trimmed V and J ends, which lost 3 bases and 4 bases, there was a span of 15 bases. The CDR3 reads CASSDWFRRGYGYTF. CDR3 nucleotides: TGTGCCAGCAGTGATTGGTTCAGAAGGGGCTATGGCTACACCTTC. The entire variable domain, with the rest obtained from reference TRBV2 and TRBJ1-2, is as follows: EPEVTQTPSHQVTQMGQEVILRCVPISNHLYFYWYRQILGQKVEFLVSFYNNEISEKSEIFDDQFSVERPDGSNFTLKIRSTKLEDSAMYFCASSDWFRRGYGYTFGSGTRLTVV.

The chain uses TRBV30 and TRBJ2-2; TRBD1 matches at 10 bases. Trimming took 5 bases from V and 3 from J; bases not matched to a gene: 3. Germline V gives CDR1 GTSNPN, CDR2 SVGIG (reference sequence). The CDR3 is 14 residues long. The CDR3 reads CAWGTGVDTGELFF. The CDR3 coding sequence is TGTGCCTGGGGGACAGGGGTTGACACCGGGGAGCTGTTTTTT. The full variable domain, its missing parts supplied by reference TRBV30 and TRBJ2-2, is SQTIHQWPATLVQPVGSPLSLECTVEGTSNPNLYWYRQAAGRGLQLLFYSVGIGQISSEVPQNLSASRPQDRQFILSSKKLLLSDSGFYLCAWGTGVDTGELFFGEGSRLTVL.

V gene TRBV4-2 combines with J gene TRBJ2-4; no clear D. Germline CDR1 reads LGHNA; CDR2 reads YNFKEQ. V lost 0 bases, J lost 2 bases, and 17 bases lay in between. The CDR3 length is 18 residues. The chain's CDR3 is CASSQDPSGSNTKNIQYF. The DNA for the CDR3 is TGTGCCAGCAGCCAAGATCCTTCAGGCTCCAATACCAAAAACATTCAGTACTTC.

The chain carries TRBV13 and TRBJ1-2; TRBD1 is a possible D gene (6 bases). This CDR3 contains 13 residues. Between the trimmed V and J ends, which lost 5 bases and 8 bases, there was a span of 15 bases. CDR1 is PRHDT and CDR2 is FYEKMQ in the germline V gene (reference sequence). The CDR3 spells CASSQQGFDGYTF. The CDR3 DNA reads as TGTGCCAGCAGCCAACAGGGCTTCGACGGCTACACCTTC.

This clone was seen just once. The chain links TRBV4-1 to TRBJ1-2; D gene uncertain. V lost 1 base and J 0 bases, leaving 12 bases between the germline ends. Germline CDR1 and CDR2: MGHRA and YSYEKL. The CDR3 runs to 16 residues. The CDR3, as DNA: TGCGCCAGCAGCCAAGGGAGCGAGAAGACTAACTATGGCTACACCTTC. Amino acid sequence: CASSQGSEKTNYGYTF.

The chain combines TRBV9 with TRBJ2-5; tentatively, D is TRBD2 (6 bases). The germline CDR1 and CDR2 sequences are SGDLS and YYNGEE. V dropped 2 bases and J dropped 5 bases, with 19 bases sitting between them. The CDR3 loop spans 16 amino acids. CDR3: CASSVLPRGRNETQYF. The CDR3 DNA is TGTGCCAGCAGCGTCCTCCCTCGGGGGAGGAACGAGACCCAGTACTTC.

The genes are TRBV19 and TRBJ2-3; 7 nucleotides align to TRBD2. The junction had 12 bases not matched to a gene; V was cut back by 7 bases and J by 5 bases. Germline V gene lookup returns CDR1 LNHDA and CDR2 SQIVND (reference sequence). There are 15 residues in the CDR3. In DNA, the CDR3 is TGTGCCAGTAAAAGGACTAGTGGCCCACAAGATACGCAGTATTTT. Protein: CASKRTSGPQDTQYF.

This rearrangement joins TRBV7-3 to TRBJ1-1, with D perhaps matching TRBD1 (5 bases). The germline CDR1 and CDR2 sequences are SGHTA and FQGTGA. The CDR3 has 14 amino acids. V was pared by 2 bases and J by 1 base, with 8 bases between. The CDR3, as DNA: TGTGCCAGCAGCTTAGGGCAGGGGAACACTGAAGCTTTCTTT. This translates into CASSLGQGNTEAFF.

This chain joins TRBV2 and TRBJ2-3; 8 bases agree with TRBD2. CDR3 length: 15 residues. V lost 5 bases, J lost 1 base, and 5 bases stayed unmatched. Germline loops: CDR1 SNHLY, CDR2 FYNNEI. The CDR3 nucleotides read TGTGCCAGCAGTTCACAGGGACTAGGCACAGATACGCAGTATTTT. This sequence encodes CASSSQGLGTDTQYF.

The chain recombines TRBV5-1 with TRBJ2-1; 10 positions agree with TRBD2. The CDR3 runs 16 residues. Germline V gene lookup returns CDR1 SGHRS and CDR2 YFSETQ. Losses at the gene ends were 3 bases for V and 5 bases for J; bases not matched to a gene: 8. The CDR3 sequence is CASSYPLAGANNEQFF. The CDR3 region has the DNA TGCGCCAGCAGCTATCCGCTAGCGGGGGCCAACAATGAGCAGTTCTTC.